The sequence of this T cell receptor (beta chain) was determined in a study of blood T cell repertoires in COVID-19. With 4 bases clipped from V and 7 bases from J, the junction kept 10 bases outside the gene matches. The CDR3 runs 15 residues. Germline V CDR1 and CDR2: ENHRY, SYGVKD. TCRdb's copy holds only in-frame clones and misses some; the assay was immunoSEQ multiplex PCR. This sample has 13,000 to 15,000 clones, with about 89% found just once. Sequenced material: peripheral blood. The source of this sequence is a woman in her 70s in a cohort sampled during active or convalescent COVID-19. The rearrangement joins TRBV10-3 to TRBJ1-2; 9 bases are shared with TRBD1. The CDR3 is CAISGMTGGEGGYTF. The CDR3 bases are TGTGCCATCAGTGGGATGACAGGGGGAGAGGGTGGCTACACCTTC.